A single sample gave rise to the 5 T cell receptor beta chains below, sequenced in a study of control samples from healthy donors and cancer patients (dated by TCRdb to 2020 to 2021). The library was produced with the immunoSEQ multiplex PCR assay. Imported from immuneACCESS, the table was reduced by TCRdb to in-frame sequences with V and J called. These copies leave out some clones; in studies compared against another copy, an unresolved V gene accounts for under half, and the cause of the remainder is not known. The sample table holds 45,000 to 55,000 clones, of which 93% were seen once. 23% of the sample rests with the top ten. Sequences were obtained from PBMCs. Every receptor here comes from a woman aged 45-65 years with head and neck cancer.

CDR3 loop: CASSDSYEQYF. The CDR3 region has the DNA TGTGCCAGCTCAGACAGCTACGAGCAGTACTTC. The chain carries TRBV7-8 and TRBJ2-7; D perhaps matches TRBD1 (5 bases). From germline, CDR1 is SGHVS and CDR2 FQNEAQ. The ends were cut back, 8 bases at V and 3 bases at J, with 8 bases in the middle. CDR3 length equals 11 residues.

The chain carries TRBV11-2 and TRBJ2-7; 7 positions agree with TRBD2. Trimming at V came to 5 bases and at J to 5 bases, leaving 21 bases not matched to a gene. Germline assignment: CDR1 SGHAT and CDR2 FQNNGV. This CDR3 has 18 residues. The CDR3 DNA is TGTGCCAGCAGCCACCGTGCGGGGGTGGCTAGCGATTTCCACGAGCAGTACTTC. This encodes CASSHRAGVASDFHEQYF.

The count of this clone is one. V is TRBV7-9 and J is TRBJ1-6, with D tentatively TRBD1 (5 bases). Trimming took off 1 base at V and 7 bases at J, with 8 bases between the two ends. CDR3 size: 14 residues. CDR1 SEHNR and CDR2 FQNEAQ come from the germline V gene (reference sequence). The CDR3 region is CASSLGGNNSPLHF. The CDR3 DNA reads as TGTGCCAGCAGCTTAGGGGGCAACAATTCACCCCTCCACTTT.

This clone was found once. The rearrangement uses TRBV30 and TRBJ1-4, with D possibly TRBD1 on 5 matching bases. Deletions cut 3 bases from V and 3 bases from J, with 8 bases between. The CDR3 consists of 13 residues. Germline values: CDR1 GTSNPN, CDR2 SVGIG (reference sequence). CDR3 DNA: TGTGCCTGGAGCCGGGGCGCTAATGAAAAACTGTTTTTT. Its translation is CAWSRGANEKLFF.

This chain links TRBV7-2 with TRBJ2-1; D call uncertain. Trimming shortened V by 3 bases and J by 5 bases, and 8 bases separated the two germline ends. This CDR3 has 13 amino acids. Per germline, CDR1 SGHTA and CDR2 FQGNSA. The CDR3 DNA follows: TGTGCCAGCAGCTTTCAGCGTGACAATGAGCAGTTCTTC. Its protein product is CASSFQRDNEQFF.